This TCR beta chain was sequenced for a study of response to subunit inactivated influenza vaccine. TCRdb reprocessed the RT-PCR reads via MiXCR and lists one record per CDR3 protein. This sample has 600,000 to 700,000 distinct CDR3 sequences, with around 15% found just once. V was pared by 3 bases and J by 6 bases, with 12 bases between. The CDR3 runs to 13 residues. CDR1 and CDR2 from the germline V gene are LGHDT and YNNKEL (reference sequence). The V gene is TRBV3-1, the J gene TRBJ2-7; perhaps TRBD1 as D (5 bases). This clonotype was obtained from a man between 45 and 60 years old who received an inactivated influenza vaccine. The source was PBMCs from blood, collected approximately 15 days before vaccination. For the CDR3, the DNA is TGTGCCAGCAGCCAGTCCAGGGTGGGCGAGCAGTACTTC. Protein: CASSQSRVGEQYF.